This entry lists 9 T cell receptor beta chains sequenced from one sample in a study of blood T cell repertoires in COVID-19. TCRdb's table, derived via immunoSEQ multiplex PCR, lists solely in-frame clones and lacks some. This table has 200,000 to 250,000 clones, about 85% appearing once. The sample taken for sequencing was PBMCs or T cells enriched from blood (not recorded which). The receptors were sampled from a woman in her twenties or thirties who had recovered from COVID-19.

CDR3 nucleotide sequence: TGTGCCGCACGACAGGGCCACTACACTGAAGCTTTCTTT. Its protein product is CAARQGHYTEAFF. V is TRBV12-3 or TRBV12-4 and J is TRBJ1-1, with TRBD1 matching over 7 bases. The CDR3 consists of 13 residues. V gave up 11 bases and J gave up 3 bases; unmatched junction bases: 9.

The chain couples TRBV7-6 to TRBJ2-3, with TRBD2 matching 9 bases. Germline trimming cut 5 bases from V and 0 bases from J; bases unmatched to any gene: 12. The germline CDR1 and CDR2 sequences are SGHVS and FNYEAQ. The CDR3 is 18 residues long. CDR3: CASSNNQRGEVSTDTQYF. The CDR3 region has the DNA TGTGCCAGCAGCAACAACCAGCGGGGGGAGGTTAGCACAGATACGCAGTATTTT. Variable domain in full (rest from reference TRBV7-6 and TRBJ2-3): GAGVSQSPRYKVTKRGQDVALRCDPISGHVSLYWYRQALGQGPEFLTYFNYEAQQDKSGLPNDRFSAERPEGSISTLTIQRTEQRDSAMYRCASSNNQRGEVSTDTQYFGPGTRLTVL.

V gene TRBV7-9 combines with J gene TRBJ1-1, with D possibly matching TRBD1 (5 bases). The CDR3 extends over 13 amino acids. Per germline, CDR1 SEHNR and CDR2 FQNEAQ (reference sequence). V was trimmed by 7 bases and J by 4 bases, leaving 13 bases between them. CDR3 residues: CASNGQTGTEAFF. The CDR3 DNA reads TGTGCCAGCAACGGACAAACAGGCACTGAAGCTTTCTTT.

This chain connects TRBV4-3 to TRBJ2-1, with D perhaps TRBD2 (7 bases). CDR1 is LGHNA, CDR2 YSLEER, per germline. Deletions cut 0 bases from V and 7 bases from J, with 16 bases between. CDR3 length: 16 residues. In nucleotides, the CDR3 is TGCGCCAGCAGCCAAGATACGTGGGGGGGCGTTAATGAGCAGTTCTTC. This sequence encodes CASSQDTWGGVNEQFF.

This chain links TRBV5-1 with TRBJ1-4; D may be TRBD1 (6 bases). V lost 4 bases to trimming and J lost 5 bases, with 18 bases between them. This CDR3 has 16 residues. Germline assignment: CDR1 SGHRS and CDR2 YFSETQ. CDR3 DNA sequence: TGCGCCAGCAGCCCTCGCCAGGCAGGGGCAAATGAAAAACTGTTTTTT. Encoded protein: CASSPRQAGANEKLFF.

The chain has TRBV6-2 or TRBV6-3 and TRBJ2-1; 9 bases line up with TRBD2. The germline CDR1 and CDR2 sequences are MNHEY and SVGEGT. CDR3 length: 17 residues. V shed 5 bases and J 0 bases; nucleotides not matched to a gene: 8. The CDR3 nucleotides are TGTGCCAGCAGTCTCAGCGGGGGGTCGATCTCCTACAATGAGCAGTTCTTC. It specifies CASSLSGGSISYNEQFF.

The CDR3 loop is CASSLLGGVGTDTQYF. CDR3 DNA: TGTGCCAGCAGCTTACTAGGCGGGGTTGGCACAGATACGCAGTATTTT. The chain is built from TRBV7-3 and TRBJ2-3, with D maybe TRBD2 (6 bases). V shed 2 bases and J shed 1 base, with 13 bases lying between them. Germline V lookup: CDR1 SGHTA, CDR2 FQGTGA. This CDR3 has 16 amino acids.

This chain connects TRBV6-4 to TRBJ2-2; D is possibly TRBD1 (7 bases). In germline, CDR1 is MRHNA, CDR2 SNTAGT. The CDR3 covers 16 residues. Trimming removed 2 bases from V and 4 bases from J, with 14 bases in between. The CDR3: CASSDQRQGGTGELFF. The CDR3 region has the DNA TGTGCCAGCAGTGACCAACGACAGGGAGGCACCGGGGAGCTGTTTTTT.

V gene TRBV6-6 combines with J gene TRBJ1-2; 7 positions agree with TRBD1. J lost 3 bases, V lost 6 bases, and 10 bases had no gene match. CDR3 length: 15 residues. From germline, CDR1 is MNHNY and CDR2 SVGAGI (reference sequence). CDR3 bases: TGTGCCAGCAGACGATTAGGACAGGCGGACTATGGCTACACCTTC. This translates into CASRRLGQADYGYTF.